One sample yielded the 23 T cell receptor beta chains listed below, sequenced in a study of regulatory T cells in long-lasting Graves disease. Time point given: newly diagnosed GD, antithyroid drugs for less than 3 months. The TCR library was prepared using RNA isolated from PBMCs. Construction of TCR beta libraries relied on iRepertoire HTBI primers and on Arm-PCR targeting CDR3 regions. In TCRdb, the multiplex PCR reads were re-called with MiXCR into one record per CDR3 protein. The sample consists of 420,000 or so distinct CDR3 sequences, 16% of them appearing once. This sample was shared with a second study, whose subject was T cells in Graves' hyperthyroidism and ophthalmopathy.

The sample was peripheral blood mononuclear cells (PBMCs), taken at new diagnosis, from a patient treated with antithyroid drugs. These TCRs come from a woman aged 18-29 years with Graves disease.

J is TRBJ1-1 and V is TRBV9, with 8 nucleotides matching TRBD1. The V gene end was trimmed by 2 bases and the J gene end by 1 base; junction bases not matched to a gene: 7. Per the germline V gene, CDR1 is SGDLS and CDR2 is YYNGEE. The length of the CDR3 is 16 residues. The chain's CDR3 is CASSVNPGGRNTEAFF. The CDR3 bases are TGTGCCAGCAGCGTGAACCCAGGGGGCCGGAACACTGAAGCTTTCTTT.

J is TRBJ2-5 and V is TRBV9; 12 positions match TRBD2. The CDR3 consists of 17 residues. Germline V gives CDR1 SGDLS, CDR2 YYNGEE. V was clipped by 0 bases and J by 4 bases; unmatched bases: 7. Here the CDR3 reads CASSVARLAGGLETQYF. CDR3 coding DNA: TGTGCCAGCAGCGTAGCCCGGCTAGCGGGAGGGCTAGAGACCCAGTACTTC.

The J gene is TRBJ2-7, the V gene TRBV7-9, with TRBD1 as a possible D gene (6 bases). The germline V and J ends were trimmed by 3 bases and 0 bases, with 9 bases remaining between them. This CDR3 comprises 14 residues. Germline assignment: CDR1 SEHNR and CDR2 FQNEAQ (reference sequence). Written as DNA, the CDR3 is TGTGCCAGCAGCTTGCCGGGACACTCCTACGAGCAGTACTTC. It specifies CASSLPGHSYEQYF. Filled out from reference TRBV7-9 and TRBJ2-7, the complete variable domain reads DTGVSQNPRHKITKRGQNVTFRCDPISEHNRLYWYRQTLGQGPEFLTYFQNEAQLEKSRLLSDRFSAERPKGSFSTLEIQRTEQGDSAMYLCASSLPGHSYEQYFGPGTRLTVT.

Only a few counts were recorded for this clonotype. This sequence joins TRBV30 and TRBJ1-4; no clear D. Germline CDR1 reads GTSNPN; CDR2 reads SVGIG (reference sequence). The V gene lost 5 bases and the J gene lost 6 bases, with 16 bases spanning the gap. CDR3 size: 14 residues. In DNA form, the CDR3 reads TGTGCCTGGGGCCCGGAGAGTAACGATGAAAAACTGTTTTTT. Amino acids: CAWGPESNDEKLFF.

This chain uses TRBV28 with TRBJ1-1; 7 bases line up with TRBD1. The CDR3 totals 15 residues. Trimming removed 6 bases from V and 4 bases from J; junction bases left unmatched: 11. From germline, CDR1 is MDHEN and CDR2 SYDVKM. The CDR3 loop is CASRTGTVDGTEAFF. The DNA for the CDR3 is TGTGCCAGCAGAACGGGGACAGTTGATGGCACTGAAGCTTTCTTT.

The rearrangement uses TRBV30 and TRBJ2-7; D might be TRBD2 (6 bases). Trimming removed 5 bases from V and 6 bases from J, with 20 bases in between. Germline V lookup: CDR1 GTSNPN, CDR2 SVGIG (reference sequence). CDR3 size: 14 residues. The CDR3 nucleotides read TGTGCCTGGGGGACGGCTACTACGGGACTCGAGCAGTACTTC. This gives the protein CAWGTATTGLEQYF.

This clonotype came up many times. The chain has TRBV6-9 and TRBJ2-1; D not resolved. Germline V lookup: CDR1 MNHGY, CDR2 SVAAGI. The CDR3 contains 16 residues. V lost 3 bases and J 0 bases, leaving 12 bases between the germline ends. The CDR3 DNA reads TGTGCCAGCAGTTACTCGAAGGCGAGCTCCTACAATGAGCAGTTCTTC. As protein: CASSYSKASSYNEQFF.

This chain links TRBV10-3 with TRBJ2-7, with D possibly being TRBD1 (6 bases). V lost 4 bases, J lost 0 bases, and 13 bases lay in between. The CDR3 runs to 15 residues. Germline assignment: CDR1 ENHRY and CDR2 SYGVKD. CDR3 nucleotides: TGTGCCATCAGTGGGGACATCTCTAGCTCCTACGAGCAGTACTTC. This codes for CAISGDISSSYEQYF.

With regard to this clonotype: This may be a read error: a much more frequent sequence differs by one nucleotide. As the CDR3 is not closed by the conserved phenylalanine or tryptophan, this likely results from a read error. The chain employs TRBV6-9 and TRBJ2-5, with D uncertain. The V and J ends lost 3 bases and 2 bases respectively, with 10 bases between them. The CDR3 contains 14 residues. CDR1 MNHGY and CDR2 SVAAGI come from the germline V gene. CDR3 residues: CASSYSALQETQYL. The CDR3 coding sequence is TGTGCCAGCAGTTACTCCGCCTTACAAGAGACCCAGTACTTA.

The chain links TRBV5-5 to TRBJ1-5; weak D call: TRBD1 (5 bases). V was shortened by 4 bases and J by 0 bases, with 11 bases between the two germline ends. This CDR3 has 15 amino acids. Looked up from germline, CDR1 is SGHKS and CDR2 is YYEKEE (reference sequence). CDR3 sequence (DNA): TGTGCCAGCAGCCCCCACGACAGTAGCAATCAGCCCCAGCATTTT. Protein product: CASSPHDSSNQPQHF.

In this sample, this clonotype turned up many times. The CDR3 sequence is CAWSGHNYGYTF. DNA for the CDR3: TGTGCCTGGAGTGGACATAACTATGGCTACACCTTC. The chain uses TRBV30 and TRBJ1-2; D unclear. V lost 1 base to trimming and J lost 1 base, with 4 bases between them. Germline values: CDR1 GTSNPN, CDR2 SVGIG (reference sequence). The CDR3 runs to 12 residues.

The table lists this clonotype with many counts. The rearrangement links TRBV20-1 to TRBJ2-7; 14 positions agree with TRBD2. Per the germline V gene, CDR1 is DFQATT and CDR2 is SNEGSKA (reference sequence). The CDR3 sequence is 16 residues long. J was trimmed by 4 bases and V by 5 bases; bases with no gene match: 10. CDR3 loop: CSAVRLAGGPSYEQYF. DNA for the CDR3: TGCAGTGCTGTCCGACTAGCGGGAGGGCCTAGTTACGAGCAGTACTTC.

This clonotype appeared many times. Sequence at one end of the junction differs from germline and may be a read error. The CDR3 DNA follows: TGTGCCAGCAGTTCCCAGGTGTCCTACGAGCAGTACTTC. It yields the protein CASSSQVSYEQYF. The V and J genes are TRBV5-1 and TRBJ2-7, with D unresolved. The germline V gene has CDR1 SGHRS and CDR2 YFSETQ. The CDR3 is made up of 13 amino acids.

At least ten counts were recorded for this clonotype. This chain links TRBV12-3 or TRBV12-4 with TRBJ1-2; possibly TRBD1 for D (5 bases). Trimming removed 2 bases from V and 8 bases from J, with 18 bases in between. This CDR3 region has 15 residues. The CDR3 loop is CASSLFRRGVRGYTF. DNA of the CDR3: TGTGCCAGCAGTTTATTTCGCCGAGGGGTCCGAGGCTACACCTTC.

This clonotype has only a few counts. Since a far larger clone is one base different, this is likely a read error. The chain is built from TRBV6-1 and TRBJ2-3; D unclear. Per the germline V gene, CDR1 is MNHNS and CDR2 is SASEGT. The CDR3 is 12 residues long. Trimming took 6 bases from V and 2 from J, leaving 6 bases between them. CDR3 amino acids: CASRSYTDTQYF. CDR3 DNA sequence: TGTGCCAGCAGATCCTACACAGATACGCAGTATTTT.

This clonotype was seen many times. The chain employs TRBV20-1 and TRBJ2-3; 13 bases match TRBD2. With 6 bases clipped from V and 4 bases from J, the junction kept 4 bases outside the gene matches. This CDR3 has 14 residues. CDR1 and CDR2 (germline): DFQATT, SNEGSKA (reference sequence). Here the CDR3 DNA reads TGCAGTGCAGAACTAGCGGGAGGGCCAGATACGCAGTATTTT. Residues: CSAELAGGPDTQYF.

The chain recombines TRBV18 with TRBJ1-2; D is ambiguous. The CDR3 has 15 amino acids. Germline values: CDR1 KGHSH, CDR2 LQKENI. The V and J ends lost 2 bases and 0 bases respectively, with 10 bases between them. CDR3 sequence reads: CASSPVDRTNYGYTF. The CDR3 bases are TGTGCCAGCTCACCAGTGGACCGAACTAACTATGGCTACACCTTC.

The chain links TRBV29-1 to TRBJ2-3, with 10 bases identical to TRBD2. The ends lost 7 bases at V and 0 bases at J; junction bases unmatched: 1. Germline CDR1 reads SQVTM; CDR2 reads ANQGSEA. The CDR3 runs 13 residues. The CDR3 region is CSASGSSTDTQYF. The CDR3 DNA follows: TGCAGCGCTAGCGGGAGTAGCACAGATACGCAGTATTTT.

This clonotype occurred a few times. V and J are TRBV29-1 and TRBJ2-1; D might be TRBD1 (6 bases). Trimming cost V 4 bases and J 9 bases, with 13 bases left between them. The CDR3 runs 12 residues. The germline CDR1 and CDR2 sequences are SQVTM and ANQGSEA. This CDR3 reads CSVVTGSGEQFF. The CDR3 DNA follows: TGCAGCGTTGTAACAGGGAGTGGTGAGCAGTTCTTC.

The chain joins TRBV5-1 to TRBJ1-3, with D unclear. In germline, CDR1 is SGHRS, CDR2 YFSETQ. The V end lost 9 bases, the J end lost 7 bases, and 17 bases lay between the germline ends. The CDR3 length is 13 residues. The CDR3 reads CATLRRPLNTIYF. The DNA for the CDR3 is TGCGCCACCCTTAGACGTCCTTTGAACACCATATATTTT. The variable domain in full, with the rest retrieved from reference TRBV5-1 and TRBJ1-3, is KAGVTQTPRYLIKTRGQQVTLSCSPISGHRSVSWYQQTPGQGLQFLFEYFSETQRNKGNFPGRFSGRQFSNSRSEMNVSTLELGDSALYLCATLRRPLNTIYFGEGSWLTVV.

Worth noting for this clonotype: A single base separates this from a much larger clone, so it may be a read error. This chain uses TRBV7-2 with TRBJ2-7; 11 nucleotides match TRBD2. The CDR3 has 17 residues. Germline V gene sequence: CDR1 SGHTA, CDR2 FQGNSA. The CDR3 reads CASSPPGTSGSLYERYF. For the CDR3, the DNA is TGTGCCAGCAGCCCGCCCGGAACTAGCGGGAGTCTGTACGAGCGGTACTTC. The full variable domain, completed using reference TRBV7-2 and TRBJ2-7, is GAGVSQSPSNKVTEKGKDVELRCDPISGHTALYWYRQSLGQGLEFLIYFQGNSAPDKSGLPSDRFSAERTGGSVSTLTIQRTQQEDSAVYLCASSPPGTSGSLYERYFGPGTRLTVT.

The chain employs TRBV25-1 and TRBJ1-1; tentatively, D is TRBD1 (6 bases). This CDR3 has 16 residues. CDR1 and CDR2 (germline): MGHDK, SYGVNS. Trimming removed 1 base from V and 5 bases from J, with 17 bases in between. CDR3 nucleotide sequence: TGTGCCAGCAGTGAATTCGTTACAGGGAGTTATACTGAAGCTTTCTTT. Translating gives CASSEFVTGSYTEAFF.

This clonotype was detected only a few times. V is TRBV28 and J is TRBJ2-1, with a weak D call TRBD2 (6 bases). Per germline, CDR1 MDHEN and CDR2 SYDVKM. The CDR3 is 13 amino acids. V shed 5 bases and J shed 6 bases, with 11 bases lying between them. The CDR3 region is CASSTNGGNEQFF. The CDR3 nucleotides read TGTGCCAGCAGTACTAACGGGGGCAATGAGCAGTTCTTC.